This TCR beta chain was retrieved from a study of blood T cells in healthy people across ages. About the research overall: For every two T cells, template switching captured about one barcoded beta molecule.

Through a sample-barcoded 5' primer and a J-beta primer mix, a second PCR was run for roughly 6 to 11 cycles. Template switching added a 12-random-nucleotide identifier to every cDNA molecule. TCRdb re-analysed the 5' RACE reads in MiXCR, keeping a single row per CDR3 protein. The repertoire holds fewer than 750,000 distinct CDR3 sequences, around 50% seen once, with 13% in the top ten. Staff drew around 10 milliliters of peripheral blood from each donor. This CDR3 contains 13 residues. The germline V gene has CDR1 SNHLY and CDR2 FYNNEI. Trimming cost V 8 bases and J 10 bases, with 17 bases left between them.

The TCR sequence derives from a woman aged 80 or older in good health. Specimen: blood. The gene calls are TRBV2 and TRBJ1-4; a possible D gene is TRBD1 (6 bases). The CDR3 spells CASRTDSYGKLFF. In DNA form, the CDR3 reads TGTGCCAGCCGGACGGACAGTTATGGAAAACTGTTTTTT.